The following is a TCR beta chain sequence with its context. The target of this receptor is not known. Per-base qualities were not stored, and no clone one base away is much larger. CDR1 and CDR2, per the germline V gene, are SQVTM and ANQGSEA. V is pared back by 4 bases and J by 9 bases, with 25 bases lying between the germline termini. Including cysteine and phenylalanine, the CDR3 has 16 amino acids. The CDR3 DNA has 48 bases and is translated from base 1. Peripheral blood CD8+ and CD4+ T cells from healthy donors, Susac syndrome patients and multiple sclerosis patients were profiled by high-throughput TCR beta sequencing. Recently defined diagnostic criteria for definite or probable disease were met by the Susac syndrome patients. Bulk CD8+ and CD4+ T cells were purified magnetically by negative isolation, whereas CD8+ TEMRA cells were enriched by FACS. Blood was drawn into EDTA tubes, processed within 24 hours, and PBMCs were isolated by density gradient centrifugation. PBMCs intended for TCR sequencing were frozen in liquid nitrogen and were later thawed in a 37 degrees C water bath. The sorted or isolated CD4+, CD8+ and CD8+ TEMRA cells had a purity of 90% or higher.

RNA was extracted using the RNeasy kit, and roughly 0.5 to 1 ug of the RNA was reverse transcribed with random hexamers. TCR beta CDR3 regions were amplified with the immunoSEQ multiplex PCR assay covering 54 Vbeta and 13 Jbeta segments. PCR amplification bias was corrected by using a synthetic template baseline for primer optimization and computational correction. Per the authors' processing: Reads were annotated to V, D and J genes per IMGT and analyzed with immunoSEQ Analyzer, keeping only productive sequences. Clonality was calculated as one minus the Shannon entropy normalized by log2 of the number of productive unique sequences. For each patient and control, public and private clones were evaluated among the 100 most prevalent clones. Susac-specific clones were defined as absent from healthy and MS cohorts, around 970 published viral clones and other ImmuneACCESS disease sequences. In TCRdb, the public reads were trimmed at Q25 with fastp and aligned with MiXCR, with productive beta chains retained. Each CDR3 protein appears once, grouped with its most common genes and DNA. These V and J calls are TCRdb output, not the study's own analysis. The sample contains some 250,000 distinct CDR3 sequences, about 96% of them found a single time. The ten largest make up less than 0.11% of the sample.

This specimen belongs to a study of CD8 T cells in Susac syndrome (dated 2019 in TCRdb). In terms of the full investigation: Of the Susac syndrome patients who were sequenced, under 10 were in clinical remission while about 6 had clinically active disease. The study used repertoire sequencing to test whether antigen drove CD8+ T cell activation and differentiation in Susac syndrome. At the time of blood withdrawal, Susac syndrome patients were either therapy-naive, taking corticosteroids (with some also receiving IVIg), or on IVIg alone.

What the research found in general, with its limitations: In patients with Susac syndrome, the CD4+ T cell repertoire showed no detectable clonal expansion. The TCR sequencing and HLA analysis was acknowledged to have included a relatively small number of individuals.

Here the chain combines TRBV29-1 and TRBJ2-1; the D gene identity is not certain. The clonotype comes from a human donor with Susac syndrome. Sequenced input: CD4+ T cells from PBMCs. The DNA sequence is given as TGCAGCGTTGTCTGGACGCTCCTTCCTGTAGGCGGTGAGCAGTTCTTC. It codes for CSVVWTLLPVGGEQFF.